This T cell receptor beta chain was sequenced during a study of response to subunit inactivated influenza vaccine. The study's findings and limits: Few additional T cells are recruited per seasonal influenza vaccination, authors suggested.

On this clonotype itself: What it binds is unknown.

TCRdb re-called the RT-PCR reads through MiXCR, storing one row per CDR3 protein. The table records fewer than 550,000 distinct CDR3 sequences, over 25% of them present only once. The germline gives CDR1 SQVTM, CDR2 ANQGSEA. The J segment lost 9 bases and the V segment lost 7 bases, leaving 13 bases of the junction unmatched. The CDR3 is 14 amino acids. The V call is TRBV29-1, the J call TRBJ2-1; 9 bases are a match to TRBD2. The specimen was CD4+ T cells sorted from PBMCs, collected about 5 days after vaccination. This clonotype was sampled from a man aged 50-59 years who received an inactivated influenza vaccine. Here the CDR3 DNA reads TGCAGCGCATACGGGCTAGCGGGGTTCGTTGAGCAGTTCTTC. Translated: CSAYGLAGFVEQFF.